The 2 T cell receptor beta chains in this list originate from one sample, sequenced in a study of blood T cells in healthy people across ages. A sample-barcoded 5' primer and a J-beta primer mix were used in a second PCR of about 7 to 12 cycles. TCRdb passed the 5' RACE reads through MiXCR, listing each CDR3 protein once. The sample shows roughly 800,000 distinct CDR3 sequences, approximately 53% of them seen only once. Sequencing was performed on blood. The receptors derive from an elderly man in good health.

Concerning this clonotype itself: It may be a read error: a sequence one base away is much more abundant. The chain is built from TRBV29-1 and TRBJ2-1; D is unclear. With the DNA end fitting TRBJ2-7 better, the J assignment may be wrong. The germline gives CDR1 SQVTM, CDR2 ANQGSEA. The CDR3 totals 15 residues. The CDR3 here is CSVEGRTSSYNEQYF. CDR3 in DNA: TGCAGCGTTGAGGGTAGAACGAGCTCCTACAATGAGCAGTACTTC.

In this sample, this clonotype turned up a few times. The chain combines TRBV29-1 with TRBJ1-2; TRBD1 agrees at 10 bases. The germline V gene encodes CDR1 SQVTM and CDR2 ANQGSEA. This CDR3 is built from 13 residues. The V gene end was trimmed by 5 bases and the J gene end by 3 bases; junction bases not matched to a gene: 3. In nucleotides, the CDR3 is TGCAGCGTTCCGGGACAGGGGTACTATGGCTACACCTTC. This translates into CSVPGQGYYGYTF.